Detailed here is one T cell receptor beta chain. The antigen is undetermined. This entry belongs to a study of T cell responses to AZD1222 COVID-19 vaccine. Whole-study findings and limits: The number of AZD1222 recipients seropositive at baseline was only five or six. Mostly white British, mostly female donors; authors suggested clonal diversity may be underestimated. CD4 TCRs linked to vaccination spanned spike, dominating at 160-218 and 743-854.

Trimming at V came to 4 bases and at J to 4 bases, leaving 4 bases not matched to a gene. The CDR3 covers 14 residues. Germline V CDR1 and CDR2: SGHNT, YYREEE (reference sequence). Profiled with immunoSEQ multiplex PCR; TCRdb holds only in-frame clones, not every one. The sample holds fewer than 200,000 clones, about 87% seen once. The receptor was derived from an adult in good health. The input for sequencing was peripheral blood, taken on day 0 of AZD1222 vaccination. This chain uses TRBV5-4 with TRBJ1-3; 8 nucleotides match TRBD1. CDR3 loop: CASSRDRGGNTIYF. In DNA form, the CDR3 reads TGTGCCAGCAGCAGAGACAGGGGAGGAAACACCATATATTTT.